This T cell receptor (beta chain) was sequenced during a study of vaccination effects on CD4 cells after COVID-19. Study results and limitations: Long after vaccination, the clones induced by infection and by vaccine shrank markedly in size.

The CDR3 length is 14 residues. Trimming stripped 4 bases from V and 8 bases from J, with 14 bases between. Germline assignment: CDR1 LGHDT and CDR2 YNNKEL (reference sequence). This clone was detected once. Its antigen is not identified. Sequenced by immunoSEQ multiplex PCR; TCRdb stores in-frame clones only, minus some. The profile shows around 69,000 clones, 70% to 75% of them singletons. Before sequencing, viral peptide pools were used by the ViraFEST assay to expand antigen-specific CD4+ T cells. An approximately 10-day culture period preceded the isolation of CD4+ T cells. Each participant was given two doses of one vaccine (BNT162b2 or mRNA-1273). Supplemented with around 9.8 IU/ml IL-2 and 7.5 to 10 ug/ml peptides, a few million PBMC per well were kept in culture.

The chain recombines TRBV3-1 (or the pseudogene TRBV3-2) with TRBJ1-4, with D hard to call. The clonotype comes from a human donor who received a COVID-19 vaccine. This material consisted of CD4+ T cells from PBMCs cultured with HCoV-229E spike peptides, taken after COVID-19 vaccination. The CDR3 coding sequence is TGTGCCAGCAGCCGAGGAGGGATACGGGAAAAACTGTTTTTT. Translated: CASSRGGIREKLFF.